This T cell receptor beta chain stems from a study of blood T cell repertoires in COVID-19 (dated by TCRdb to 2019 to 2021). In terms of the full investigation: Samples covering the acute and convalescent phases of COVID-19 were provided by collaborators in the United States, Italy and Spain. The material from the prospective study consisted of cDNA or gDNA derived from T cells, B-cell-depleted T cells, or PBMCs. Deeply sampled blood TCRbeta repertoires from subjects exposed to, actively infected with, or recovered from COVID-19 were included in the dataset. A freely available public database, intended as a resource for researchers studying the immune response to SARS-CoV-2, is where the repertoires were released. Samples were obtained from the ongoing ImmuneRACE study (first 160 participants) and from 1,254 subjects provided by 6 global collaborators. A de-identified subject ID, COVID-19 status, age in years and sex were almost always included in the sample metadata. Where HLA class I and class II types were available, the types were taken from metadata supplied by the sample provider, not from assay-based typing.

Collaborating institutions collected whole blood in K2EDTA tubes following their own protocols. For TCRbeta analysis, collaborators shipped samples in one of three forms: frozen whole blood, isolated PBMCs, or DNA extracted from either of those sample types. According to the germline V gene (reference sequence), CDR1 reads SGHKS and CDR2 reads YYEKEE. V and J are truncated by 2 bases and 1 base respectively, leaving an intervening sequence of 15 bases. Including the terminal cysteine and phenylalanine, the CDR3 comprises 16 residues. Of the read, only the CDR3 DNA is kept; its 48 bases are in frame from base 1. Comments on this clone: What this receptor recognizes is not known. Base qualities are not recorded, but no much larger clone differs from it by a single base.

The immunoSEQ Assay, a bias-controlled multiplex PCR, was used to amplify TCRbeta CDR3 regions from genomic DNA. The source study handled its data this way. The number of nucleated cells in each sample was estimated by amplification of reference gene primers within the assay. To quantify the absolute abundance of each unique TCRbeta CDR3 rearrangement, sequence reads were collapsed and filtered. For each sample, productive Simpson clonality was calculated as the square root of Simpson's diversity index across productive rearrangements. Imported from immuneACCESS, the table was reduced by TCRdb to in-frame sequences with V and J called. These copies leave out some clones; in studies compared against another copy, an unresolved V gene accounts for under half, and the cause of the remainder is not known. The DNA was the basis for D and trimming; V, J and clone size are from that table. This sample is represented by tens of thousands of clones; roughly 83% of them were singletons. Over 2% of the sample goes to the ten largest clones.

Findings and caveats that apply to the study as a whole: Clinical and demographic metadata were provided uncurated, with the amount varying by source and participant.

Sequenced: peripheral blood. This sequence originates from a man in his forties or fifties with acute or convalescent COVID-19. The chain employs TRBV5-5 and TRBJ1-2; the D region possibly corresponds to TRBD1 (5 bases align). The nucleotide sequence is TGTGCCAGCAGCTTAGCCGCCCAGGGCCTTAACTATGGCTACACCTTC. It is translated as CASSLAAQGLNYGYTF.